Sequencing of this TCR beta chain was carried out in a study of radiotherapy plus CTLA-4 blockade in lung cancer. Study in general: About 17% of enrolled patients responded objectively, and roughly 30% had disease control. Whole-study results and caveats: Reports identified early blood T cell clone dynamics, with interferon-beta, as the best response predictor. Expansion of tumor-derived TCR clones was observed in blood after radiotherapy plus ipilimumab.

Libraries were prepared by immunoSEQ multiplex PCR; TCRdb keeps only in-frame clonotypes and omits some of them. The data hold over 50,000 clones, with around 79% observed a single time. Looked up from germline, CDR1 is SGHDN and CDR2 is FVKESK. This CDR3 has 19 residues. V dropped 5 bases and J dropped 1; count of bases not matched to a gene: 16. This clone was counted between two and nine times. No antigen is known for it. Chemo-refractory metastatic non-small-cell lung cancer patients were treated with focal radiation plus CTLA-4 blockade with ipilimumab. The receptor was derived from a human donor with non-small cell lung cancer who had a complete response to radiotherapy plus ipilimumab. The rearrangement links TRBV14 to TRBJ1-3, with TRBD1 identical over 8 bases. The sample here was peripheral blood, taken from a patient treated with radiotherapy plus ipilimumab. The CDR3 sequence: CASSFFGQGPITSGNTIYF. CDR3 sequence (DNA): TGTGCCAGCAGCTTTTTCGGACAGGGACCGATTACGTCTGGAAACACCATATATTTT.